This T cell receptor beta chain was identified during a study of post-analysis software for immune sequencing data. Study in general: Disease courses included relapsing-remitting, secondary progressive and progressive-relapsing multiple sclerosis. General observations from the study: In patients, TRBV5-6, TRBV5-1 and TRBV20-1 belonged to five TRBV segments found more frequently than in controls.

cDNA libraries of TCR beta carried unique molecular identifiers. TCRdb reprocessed the PCR reads with MiXCR, giving one entry per CDR3 protein. The table has some 260,000 distinct CDR3 sequences, 35% to 40% seen once. Germline-derived CDR1 and CDR2 are LGHDT and YNNKEL (reference sequence). The CDR3 spans 16 residues. V lost 0 bases, J lost 0 bases, and 11 bases lay in between. In its sample, this clonotype was seen many times. The antigen is unknown. This rearrangement joins TRBV3-1 to TRBJ1-2; unclear D gene. Sequenced: blood. The sequence was obtained from a girl between 5 and 17 years old with multiple sclerosis. DNA of the CDR3: TGTGCCAGCAGCCAAGAAGGTAGAAGATCTAACTATGGCTACACCTTC. This translates into CASSQEGRRSNYGYTF.